The rows below give T cell receptor beta chains drawn from one sample of a study of T cell changes during pregnancy in multiple sclerosis. Sequenced by immunoSEQ multiplex PCR; TCRdb stores in-frame clones only, minus some. This table has about 46,000 clones, 91% appearing once. Source: CD8+ T cells from peripheral blood mononuclear cells, taken after pregnancy. Receptor source: a female donor with multiple sclerosis, enrolled in a pregnancy study. CDR3s include the opening cysteine and the closing phenylalanine or tryptophan. Each record gives: J gene, clone size, D gene, V gene, CDR3 DNA, CDR3 protein. The D gene is left open where the match is weak. Not all rows give a size; the values are once, few, many and, for expanded clones, a class.

J gene: TRBJ2-1
clone size: NA
D gene: NA
V gene: TRBV5-6
CDR3 DNA: TGTGCCAGCAGCTTGGGGAGCTCCTACAATGAGCAGTTCTTC
CDR3 protein: CASSLGSSYNEQFF

J gene: TRBJ1-5
clone size: NA
D gene: NA
V gene: TRBV9
CDR3 DNA: TGTGCCAGCAGCGTAGCTGACGACGGGCAGCCCCAGCATTTT
CDR3 protein: CASSVADDGQPQHF

J gene: TRBJ2-1
clone size: NA
D gene: TRBD2
V gene: TRBV4-3
CDR3 DNA: TGCGCCAGCAGCCATGAGTTTAGCGGGGGATATGAGCAGTTCTTC
CDR3 protein: CASSHEFSGGYEQFF

J gene: TRBJ2-7
clone size: NA
D gene: NA
V gene: TRBV7-9
CDR3 DNA: TGTGCCAGCAGCTTAGGGCTCCAGGGGTACGAGCAGTACTTC
CDR3 protein: CASSLGLQGYEQYF

J gene: TRBJ1-5
clone size: NA
D gene: NA
V gene: TRBV2
CDR3 DNA: TGTGCCAGCACAACCGGGGGTGTAAAGCCCCAGCATTTT
CDR3 protein: CASTTGGVKPQHF

J gene: TRBJ2-1
clone size: once
D gene: TRBD2
V gene: TRBV27
CDR3 DNA: TGTGCCAGCAGAGAGACGACTAGCGGGAGGTTCTTGGATGAGCAGTTCTTC
CDR3 protein: CASRETTSGRFLDEQFF

J gene: TRBJ1-2
clone size: NA
D gene: NA
V gene: TRBV2
CDR3 DNA: TGTGCCAGCAGTGAATCAGGGGACCACTATGGCTACACCTTC
CDR3 protein: CASSESGDHYGYTF

J gene: TRBJ1-5
clone size: NA
D gene: NA
V gene: TRBV5-8
CDR3 DNA: TGTGCCAGCAGCCCGCAGGGGTATAGCAATCAGCCCCAGCATTTT
CDR3 protein: CASSPQGYSNQPQHF

J gene: TRBJ2-5
clone size: NA
D gene: TRBD1
V gene: TRBV7-9
CDR3 DNA: TGTGCCAGCAGCCCTTCAGACAGGGGATGGCAAGAGACCCAGTACTTC
CDR3 protein: CASSPSDRGWQETQYF

J gene: TRBJ1-1
clone size: once
D gene: NA
V gene: TRBV7-9
CDR3 DNA: TGTGCCAGCAGCTTGACCCAGGGTTATCGCACTGAAGCTTTCTTT
CDR3 protein: CASSLTQGYRTEAFF

J gene: TRBJ1-2
clone size: medium-sized
D gene: NA
V gene: TRBV2
CDR3 DNA: TGTGCCAGCAGCACATTATATGGCTACACCTTC
CDR3 protein: CASSTLYGYTF

J gene: TRBJ2-3
clone size: NA
D gene: TRBD1
V gene: TRBV14
CDR3 DNA: TGTGCCAGCAGCCTCCGAAGGGACAGGGCCCGGGATACGCAGTATTTT
CDR3 protein: CASSLRRDRARDTQYF

J gene: TRBJ2-1
clone size: NA
D gene: NA
V gene: TRBV13
CDR3 DNA: TGTGCCAGCAGCTTAACCCCTACCGGGTCAGGGGATGAGCAGTTCTTC
CDR3 protein: CASSLTPTGSGDEQFF

J gene: TRBJ2-5
clone size: NA
D gene: TRBD1
V gene: TRBV30
CDR3 DNA: TGTGCCTGGAGTAAAGGGGGCGCCGGGGAGACCCAGTACTTC
CDR3 protein: CAWSKGGAGETQYF

J gene: TRBJ1-2
clone size: NA
D gene: TRBD1
V gene: TRBV6-5
CDR3 DNA: TGTGCCAGCAGTTACGGCAGGGGGCTTCACTATGGCTACACCTTC
CDR3 protein: CASSYGRGLHYGYTF

J gene: TRBJ1-4
clone size: NA
D gene: NA
V gene: TRBV19
CDR3 DNA: TGTGCCAGTAGCGACAGCCAAAAACTGTTTTTT
CDR3 protein: CASSDSQKLFF

J gene: TRBJ2-1
clone size: NA
D gene: NA
V gene: TRBV11-3
CDR3 DNA: TGTGCCAGCAGCCCCCTCCGGGGTAGCGATGAGCAGTTCTTC
CDR3 protein: CASSPLRGSDEQFF

J gene: TRBJ1-2
clone size: NA
D gene: NA
V gene: TRBV27
CDR3 DNA: TGTGCCAGCAGTTTTCAAGGGGGTCGTAACTATGGCTACACCTTC
CDR3 protein: CASSFQGGRNYGYTF

J gene: TRBJ1-4
clone size: NA
D gene: NA
V gene: TRBV6-1
CDR3 DNA: TGTGCCAGCAGGAAGGAAGGAGCTAATGAAAAACTGTTTTTT
CDR3 protein: CASRKEGANEKLFF

J gene: TRBJ2-7
clone size: once
D gene: TRBD2
V gene: TRBV7-9
CDR3 DNA: TGTGCCAGCAGCTTAGAACTAGCGGTCACCTACGAGCAGTACTTC
CDR3 protein: CASSLELAVTYEQYF

J gene: TRBJ1-1
clone size: NA
D gene: NA
V gene: TRBV30
CDR3 DNA: TGTGCCTGGAGTGTAATGGGGGCAGGGGTCACTGAAGCTTTCTTT
CDR3 protein: CAWSVMGAGVTEAFF

J gene: TRBJ1-4
clone size: NA
D gene: NA
V gene: TRBV4-1
CDR3 DNA: TGCGCCAGCAGCCAAGTCGGGGAGGGTCCAACTAATGAAAAACTGTTTTTT
CDR3 protein: CASSQVGEGPTNEKLFF

J gene: TRBJ2-5
clone size: once
D gene: NA
V gene: TRBV21-1
CDR3 DNA: TGTGCCAGCATTACGACCTTGGGACGGGAGTACCAAGAGACCCAGTACTTC
CDR3 protein: CASITTLGREYQETQYF

J gene: TRBJ2-5
clone size: NA
D gene: NA
V gene: TRBV7-9
CDR3 DNA: TGTGCCAGCAGCTTACCGTTCGGAGAGACCCAGTACTTC
CDR3 protein: CASSLPFGETQYF

J gene: TRBJ2-5
clone size: NA
D gene: NA
V gene: TRBV28
CDR3 DNA: TGTGCCAGCAGTACAGGGTACCTCCAAGAGACCCAGTACTTC
CDR3 protein: CASSTGYLQETQYF

J gene: TRBJ2-3
clone size: NA
D gene: NA
V gene: TRBV27
CDR3 DNA: TGTGCCAGCAGTTTCGGGGTCAGCACAGATACGCAGTATTTT
CDR3 protein: CASSFGVSTDTQYF

J gene: TRBJ1-1
clone size: NA
D gene: NA
V gene: TRBV6-1
CDR3 DNA: TGTGCCAGCAGTGAAGCTACGGGACATTTTTACGCTGAAGCTTTCTTT
CDR3 protein: CASSEATGHFYAEAFF

J gene: TRBJ2-3
clone size: NA
D gene: NA
V gene: TRBV13
CDR3 DNA: TGTGCCAGCAGCTTACGGGACTCTCGACTCCCCTTGCAGTATTTT
CDR3 protein: CASSLRDSRLPLQYF

J gene: TRBJ2-7
clone size: NA
D gene: TRBD2
V gene: TRBV5-4
CDR3 DNA: TGTGCCAGCAGCCTCCTAGCGGGGAGCTCCTACGAGCAGTACTTC
CDR3 protein: CASSLLAGSSYEQYF

J gene: TRBJ1-3
clone size: NA
D gene: NA
V gene: TRBV19
CDR3 DNA: TGTGCCAGTACGCTCGCAGGGGCTTACTCTGGAAACACCATATATTTT
CDR3 protein: CASTLAGAYSGNTIYF

J gene: TRBJ1-5
clone size: NA
D gene: NA
V gene: TRBV7-6
CDR3 DNA: TGTGCCAGCAGCTCGACAGGAGGCAATCAGCCCCAGCATTTT
CDR3 protein: CASSSTGGNQPQHF

J gene: TRBJ1-5
clone size: NA
D gene: TRBD1
V gene: TRBV30
CDR3 DNA: TGTGCCTGGAGTGTACGGGAGGACAGGGGGTGGATTGGTCAGCCCCAGCATTTT
CDR3 protein: CAWSVREDRGWIGQPQHF

J gene: TRBJ2-7
clone size: NA
D gene: TRBD2
V gene: TRBV7-8
CDR3 DNA: TGTGCCAGCAACCCACTCACCCTGACTAGCGGGGTCTACGAGCAGTACTTC
CDR3 protein: CASNPLTLTSGVYEQYF

J gene: TRBJ2-4
clone size: NA
D gene: TRBD1
V gene: TRBV7-8
CDR3 DNA: TGTGCCAGCAGCGATCCCGGACAGGGGCTCAAAAACATTCAGTACTTC
CDR3 protein: CASSDPGQGLKNIQYF

J gene: TRBJ1-1
clone size: NA
D gene: NA
V gene: TRBV7-6
CDR3 DNA: TGTGCCAGCAGCGGGCAGGGTGGCATGAACACTGAAGCTTTCTTT
CDR3 protein: CASSGQGGMNTEAFF

J gene: TRBJ2-7
clone size: NA
D gene: TRBD1
V gene: TRBV6-5
CDR3 DNA: TGTGCCAGTAGAAACAGGGGGAGTCACTCCTACGAGCAGTACTTC
CDR3 protein: CASRNRGSHSYEQYF

J gene: TRBJ2-1
clone size: NA
D gene: NA
V gene: TRBV5-1
CDR3 DNA: TGCGCCAGCAGCTTGGACAGGGATGAGCAGTTCTTC
CDR3 protein: CASSLDRDEQFF

J gene: TRBJ2-5
clone size: NA
D gene: NA
V gene: TRBV29-1
CDR3 DNA: TGCAGCGTTGATCTACCCACAGGGTTGTGGGAGACCCAGTACTTC
CDR3 protein: CSVDLPTGLWETQYF

J gene: TRBJ1-4
clone size: few
D gene: NA
V gene: TRBV2
CDR3 DNA: TGTGCCAGCAGTCAATACTCAACTAATGAAAAACTGTTTTTT
CDR3 protein: CASSQYSTNEKLFF

J gene: TRBJ2-2
clone size: NA
D gene: NA
V gene: TRBV27
CDR3 DNA: TGTGCCAGCGGATTGGCGGAAACGGGGAGGTCCGGGGAGCTGTTTTTT
CDR3 protein: CASGLAETGRSGELFF

J gene: TRBJ1-2
clone size: NA
D gene: NA
V gene: TRBV5-6
CDR3 DNA: TGTGCCAGCAGCCAGAGAGAACAGGGTGTATACTATGGCTACACCTTC
CDR3 protein: CASSQREQGVYYGYTF

J gene: TRBJ2-7
clone size: NA
D gene: NA
V gene: TRBV19
CDR3 DNA: TGTGCCAGTAGTATCGGTGGCGGCTCCTACGAGCAGTACTTC
CDR3 protein: CASSIGGGSYEQYF

J gene: TRBJ2-1
clone size: once
D gene: TRBD2
V gene: TRBV6-4
CDR3 DNA: TGTGCCAGCAGTGACTCGACGGGGGGCTCCTACAATGAGCAGTTCTTC
CDR3 protein: CASSDSTGGSYNEQFF

J gene: TRBJ2-1
clone size: NA
D gene: TRBD2
V gene: TRBV19
CDR3 DNA: TGTGCCAGTAGTATAGTAGCGGGAGGCGAGTCCTACAATGAGCAGTTCTTC
CDR3 protein: CASSIVAGGESYNEQFF

J gene: TRBJ2-1
clone size: NA
D gene: TRBD2
V gene: TRBV6-5
CDR3 DNA: TGTGCCAGCACAGCGAGCGGGAGTGTTCTTAATGAGCAGTTCTTC
CDR3 protein: CASTASGSVLNEQFF

J gene: TRBJ1-2
clone size: once
D gene: NA
V gene: TRBV29-1
CDR3 DNA: TGCAGCGCCCCGGCCCGGGGGAACTATGGCTACACCTTC
CDR3 protein: CSAPARGNYGYTF

J gene: TRBJ2-7
clone size: NA
D gene: TRBD1
V gene: TRBV6-1
CDR3 DNA: TGTGCCAGCAGTGAAGCGTCCGGAGACAGGGGGGTAAACGAGCAGTACTTC
CDR3 protein: CASSEASGDRGVNEQYF

J gene: TRBJ1-1
clone size: NA
D gene: NA
V gene: TRBV5-1
CDR3 DNA: TGCGCCAGCAGCTTATACAGGGCGGGGGGTACTGAAGCTTTCTTT
CDR3 protein: CASSLYRAGGTEAFF

J gene: TRBJ1-1
clone size: NA
D gene: TRBD1
V gene: TRBV6-1
CDR3 DNA: TGTGCCACCCGGGACAGGGGAGGGGGCACTGAAGCTTTCTTT
CDR3 protein: CATRDRGGGTEAFF

J gene: TRBJ2-4
clone size: few
D gene: TRBD2
V gene: TRBV4-3
CDR3 DNA: TGCGCCAGCAGCCCGTCAGCGGGGGGTGATGTTCAGTACTTC
CDR3 protein: CASSPSAGGDVQYF

J gene: TRBJ2-4
clone size: NA
D gene: TRBD1
V gene: TRBV19
CDR3 DNA: TGTGCCAGTGGGCCCGGACAGGGCTTCATTCAGTACTTC
CDR3 protein: CASGPGQGFIQYF

J gene: TRBJ1-3
clone size: NA
D gene: TRBD1
V gene: TRBV30
CDR3 DNA: TGTGCCTGGTATCCTGACAGGGAGCCTGGAAACACCATATATTTT
CDR3 protein: CAWYPDREPGNTIYF

J gene: TRBJ2-1
clone size: NA
D gene: TRBD2
V gene: TRBV7-3
CDR3 DNA: TGTGCCAGCAGCTTAATAGCGGGGGGCTCCTACAATGAGCAGTTCTTC
CDR3 protein: CASSLIAGGSYNEQFF